The rows below give T cell receptor beta chains drawn from one sample of a study of CD8+ T cells in alopecia areata. The method was immunoSEQ multiplex PCR; TCRdb's version includes in-frame clones alone and lacks a portion of them. The table has more than 110,000 clones, 75% to 85% seen once. The material sequenced was CD8+ T cells sorted from blood, taken at week 4, from a patient treated with tofacitinib. All receptors derive from a human donor with alopecia areata. Both conserved end residues are part of each CDR3. Each record gives: clone size, D gene, V gene, J gene, CDR3 DNA, CDR3 protein. The D gene is left open where the match is weak. Clone sizes are given selectively: once, few, many, or a class where the clone is expanded.

clone_size: NA; d_call: NA; v_call: TRBV4-3; j_call: TRBJ2-2; cdr3_nt: TGCGCCAGCAGCCATGGACGGGGAACCGGGGAGCTGTTTTTT; cdr3_aa: CASSHGRGTGELFF
clone_size: NA; d_call: TRBD1; v_call: TRBV25-1; j_call: TRBJ2-4; cdr3_nt: TGTGCCAGCAGTGAACGACAGGGGGCATACGACAAAAACATTCAGTACTTC; cdr3_aa: CASSERQGAYDKNIQYF
clone_size: NA; d_call: NA; v_call: TRBV11-3; j_call: TRBJ2-1; cdr3_nt: TGTGCCAGCAGCCCTAGACAGAGCTCCTACAATGAGCAGTTCTTC; cdr3_aa: CASSPRQSSYNEQFF
clone_size: few; d_call: TRBD2; v_call: TRBV5-1; j_call: TRBJ2-3; cdr3_nt: TGCGCCAGCAGCTTGGCGGCTAGCGGGGGGGCTGCAGATACGCAGTATTTT; cdr3_aa: CASSLAASGGAADTQYF
clone_size: NA; d_call: NA; v_call: TRBV6-1; j_call: TRBJ2-4; cdr3_nt: TGTGCCAGCAGTGAAGTGCGTGGGGGGCTTCAGTACTTC; cdr3_aa: CASSEVRGGLQYF
clone_size: NA; d_call: NA; v_call: TRBV28; j_call: TRBJ1-4; cdr3_nt: TGTGCCAGCAGTTTATGGGAAGGTGATGAAAAACTGTTTTTT; cdr3_aa: CASSLWEGDEKLFF
clone_size: NA; d_call: NA; v_call: TRBV28; j_call: TRBJ2-7; cdr3_nt: TGTGCCAGCAGTTTCCCCTGGGGTAGGGGGGGGAACGAGCAGTACTTC; cdr3_aa: CASSFPWGRGGNEQYF
clone_size: few; d_call: NA; v_call: TRBV29-1; j_call: TRBJ2-2; cdr3_nt: TGCAGCGTTGAAGGGGCAGTGAACACCGGGGAGCTGTTTTTT; cdr3_aa: CSVEGAVNTGELFF
clone_size: once; d_call: NA; v_call: TRBV29-1; j_call: TRBJ2-7; cdr3_nt: TGCAGCGTTGGAGGGCAGGGGTACGAGCAGTACTTC; cdr3_aa: CSVGGQGYEQYF
clone_size: NA; d_call: TRBD1; v_call: TRBV5-6; j_call: TRBJ2-2; cdr3_nt: TGTGCCAGCAGCTTGGTGACAGGGGTTGACACCGGGGAGCTGTTTTTT; cdr3_aa: CASSLVTGVDTGELFF
clone_size: NA; d_call: NA; v_call: TRBV20-1; j_call: TRBJ1-2; cdr3_nt: TGCAGTGCCCTCCAAAATGGCTACACCTTC; cdr3_aa: CSALQNGYTF
clone_size: NA; d_call: NA; v_call: TRBV2; j_call: TRBJ1-5; cdr3_nt: TGTGCCAGCAGGCGGGGGGAAGCCCAGCATTTT; cdr3_aa: CASRRGEAQHF
clone_size: NA; d_call: NA; v_call: TRBV27; j_call: TRBJ1-2; cdr3_nt: TGTGCCAGCCGGGGCGGGGGGCGATTTGGAGGCTACACCTTC; cdr3_aa: CASRGGGRFGGYTF
clone_size: NA; d_call: NA; v_call: TRBV9; j_call: TRBJ1-2; cdr3_nt: TGTGCCAGCAGCGCGCAGGGGGGCTACACCTTC; cdr3_aa: CASSAQGGYTF
clone_size: NA; d_call: NA; v_call: TRBV19; j_call: TRBJ2-3; cdr3_nt: TGTGCCAGTAGTAGTGATGGTACGTTGACGCAGTATTTT; cdr3_aa: CASSSDGTLTQYF
clone_size: NA; d_call: TRBD2; v_call: TRBV7-2; j_call: TRBJ2-2; cdr3_nt: TGTGCCAGCAGCTCCCGTGGACTAGCGGGCACCGGGGAGCTGTTTTTT; cdr3_aa: CASSSRGLAGTGELFF
clone_size: NA; d_call: TRBD2; v_call: TRBV2; j_call: TRBJ2-3; cdr3_nt: TGTGCCAGCAGTGTTCCTTTTAGCGGGGGGGCCGCAGATACGCAGTATTTT; cdr3_aa: CASSVPFSGGAADTQYF
clone_size: NA; d_call: TRBD2; v_call: TRBV13; j_call: TRBJ2-1; cdr3_nt: TGTGCCAGCAGCCCTAGACTAGCGGGGGGGCCTGGGCAGTTCTTC; cdr3_aa: CASSPRLAGGPGQFF